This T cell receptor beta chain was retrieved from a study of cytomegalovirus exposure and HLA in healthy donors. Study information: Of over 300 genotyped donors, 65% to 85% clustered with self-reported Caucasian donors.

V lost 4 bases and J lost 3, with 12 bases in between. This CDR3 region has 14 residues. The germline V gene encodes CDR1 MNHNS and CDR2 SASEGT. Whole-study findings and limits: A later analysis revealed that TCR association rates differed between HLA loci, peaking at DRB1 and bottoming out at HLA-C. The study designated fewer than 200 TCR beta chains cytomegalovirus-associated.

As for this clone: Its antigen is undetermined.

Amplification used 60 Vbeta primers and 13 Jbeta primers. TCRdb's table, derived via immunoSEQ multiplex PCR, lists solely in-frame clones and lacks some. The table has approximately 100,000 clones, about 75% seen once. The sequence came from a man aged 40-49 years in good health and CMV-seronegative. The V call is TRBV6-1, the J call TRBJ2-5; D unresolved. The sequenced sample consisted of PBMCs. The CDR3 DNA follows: TGTGCCAGCAGTGTACTTGGTCGAGAAGAGACCCAGTACTTC. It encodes CASSVLGREETQYF.